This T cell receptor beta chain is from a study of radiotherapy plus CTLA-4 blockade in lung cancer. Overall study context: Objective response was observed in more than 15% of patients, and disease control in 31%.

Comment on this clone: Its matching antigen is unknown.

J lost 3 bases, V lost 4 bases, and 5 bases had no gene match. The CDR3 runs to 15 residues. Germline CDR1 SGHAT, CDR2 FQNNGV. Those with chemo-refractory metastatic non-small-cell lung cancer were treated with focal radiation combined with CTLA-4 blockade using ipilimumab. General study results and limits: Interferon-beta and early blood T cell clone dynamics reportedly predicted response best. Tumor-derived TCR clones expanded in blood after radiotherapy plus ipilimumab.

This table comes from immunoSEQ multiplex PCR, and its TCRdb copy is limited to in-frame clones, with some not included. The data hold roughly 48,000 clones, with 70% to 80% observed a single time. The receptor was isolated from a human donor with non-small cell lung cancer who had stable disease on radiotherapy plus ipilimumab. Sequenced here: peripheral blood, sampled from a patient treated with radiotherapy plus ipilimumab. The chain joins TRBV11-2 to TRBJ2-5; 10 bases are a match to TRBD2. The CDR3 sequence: CASSSSGGGEETQYF. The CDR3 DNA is TGTGCCAGCAGCTCTAGCGGGGGCGGCGAAGAGACCCAGTACTTC.